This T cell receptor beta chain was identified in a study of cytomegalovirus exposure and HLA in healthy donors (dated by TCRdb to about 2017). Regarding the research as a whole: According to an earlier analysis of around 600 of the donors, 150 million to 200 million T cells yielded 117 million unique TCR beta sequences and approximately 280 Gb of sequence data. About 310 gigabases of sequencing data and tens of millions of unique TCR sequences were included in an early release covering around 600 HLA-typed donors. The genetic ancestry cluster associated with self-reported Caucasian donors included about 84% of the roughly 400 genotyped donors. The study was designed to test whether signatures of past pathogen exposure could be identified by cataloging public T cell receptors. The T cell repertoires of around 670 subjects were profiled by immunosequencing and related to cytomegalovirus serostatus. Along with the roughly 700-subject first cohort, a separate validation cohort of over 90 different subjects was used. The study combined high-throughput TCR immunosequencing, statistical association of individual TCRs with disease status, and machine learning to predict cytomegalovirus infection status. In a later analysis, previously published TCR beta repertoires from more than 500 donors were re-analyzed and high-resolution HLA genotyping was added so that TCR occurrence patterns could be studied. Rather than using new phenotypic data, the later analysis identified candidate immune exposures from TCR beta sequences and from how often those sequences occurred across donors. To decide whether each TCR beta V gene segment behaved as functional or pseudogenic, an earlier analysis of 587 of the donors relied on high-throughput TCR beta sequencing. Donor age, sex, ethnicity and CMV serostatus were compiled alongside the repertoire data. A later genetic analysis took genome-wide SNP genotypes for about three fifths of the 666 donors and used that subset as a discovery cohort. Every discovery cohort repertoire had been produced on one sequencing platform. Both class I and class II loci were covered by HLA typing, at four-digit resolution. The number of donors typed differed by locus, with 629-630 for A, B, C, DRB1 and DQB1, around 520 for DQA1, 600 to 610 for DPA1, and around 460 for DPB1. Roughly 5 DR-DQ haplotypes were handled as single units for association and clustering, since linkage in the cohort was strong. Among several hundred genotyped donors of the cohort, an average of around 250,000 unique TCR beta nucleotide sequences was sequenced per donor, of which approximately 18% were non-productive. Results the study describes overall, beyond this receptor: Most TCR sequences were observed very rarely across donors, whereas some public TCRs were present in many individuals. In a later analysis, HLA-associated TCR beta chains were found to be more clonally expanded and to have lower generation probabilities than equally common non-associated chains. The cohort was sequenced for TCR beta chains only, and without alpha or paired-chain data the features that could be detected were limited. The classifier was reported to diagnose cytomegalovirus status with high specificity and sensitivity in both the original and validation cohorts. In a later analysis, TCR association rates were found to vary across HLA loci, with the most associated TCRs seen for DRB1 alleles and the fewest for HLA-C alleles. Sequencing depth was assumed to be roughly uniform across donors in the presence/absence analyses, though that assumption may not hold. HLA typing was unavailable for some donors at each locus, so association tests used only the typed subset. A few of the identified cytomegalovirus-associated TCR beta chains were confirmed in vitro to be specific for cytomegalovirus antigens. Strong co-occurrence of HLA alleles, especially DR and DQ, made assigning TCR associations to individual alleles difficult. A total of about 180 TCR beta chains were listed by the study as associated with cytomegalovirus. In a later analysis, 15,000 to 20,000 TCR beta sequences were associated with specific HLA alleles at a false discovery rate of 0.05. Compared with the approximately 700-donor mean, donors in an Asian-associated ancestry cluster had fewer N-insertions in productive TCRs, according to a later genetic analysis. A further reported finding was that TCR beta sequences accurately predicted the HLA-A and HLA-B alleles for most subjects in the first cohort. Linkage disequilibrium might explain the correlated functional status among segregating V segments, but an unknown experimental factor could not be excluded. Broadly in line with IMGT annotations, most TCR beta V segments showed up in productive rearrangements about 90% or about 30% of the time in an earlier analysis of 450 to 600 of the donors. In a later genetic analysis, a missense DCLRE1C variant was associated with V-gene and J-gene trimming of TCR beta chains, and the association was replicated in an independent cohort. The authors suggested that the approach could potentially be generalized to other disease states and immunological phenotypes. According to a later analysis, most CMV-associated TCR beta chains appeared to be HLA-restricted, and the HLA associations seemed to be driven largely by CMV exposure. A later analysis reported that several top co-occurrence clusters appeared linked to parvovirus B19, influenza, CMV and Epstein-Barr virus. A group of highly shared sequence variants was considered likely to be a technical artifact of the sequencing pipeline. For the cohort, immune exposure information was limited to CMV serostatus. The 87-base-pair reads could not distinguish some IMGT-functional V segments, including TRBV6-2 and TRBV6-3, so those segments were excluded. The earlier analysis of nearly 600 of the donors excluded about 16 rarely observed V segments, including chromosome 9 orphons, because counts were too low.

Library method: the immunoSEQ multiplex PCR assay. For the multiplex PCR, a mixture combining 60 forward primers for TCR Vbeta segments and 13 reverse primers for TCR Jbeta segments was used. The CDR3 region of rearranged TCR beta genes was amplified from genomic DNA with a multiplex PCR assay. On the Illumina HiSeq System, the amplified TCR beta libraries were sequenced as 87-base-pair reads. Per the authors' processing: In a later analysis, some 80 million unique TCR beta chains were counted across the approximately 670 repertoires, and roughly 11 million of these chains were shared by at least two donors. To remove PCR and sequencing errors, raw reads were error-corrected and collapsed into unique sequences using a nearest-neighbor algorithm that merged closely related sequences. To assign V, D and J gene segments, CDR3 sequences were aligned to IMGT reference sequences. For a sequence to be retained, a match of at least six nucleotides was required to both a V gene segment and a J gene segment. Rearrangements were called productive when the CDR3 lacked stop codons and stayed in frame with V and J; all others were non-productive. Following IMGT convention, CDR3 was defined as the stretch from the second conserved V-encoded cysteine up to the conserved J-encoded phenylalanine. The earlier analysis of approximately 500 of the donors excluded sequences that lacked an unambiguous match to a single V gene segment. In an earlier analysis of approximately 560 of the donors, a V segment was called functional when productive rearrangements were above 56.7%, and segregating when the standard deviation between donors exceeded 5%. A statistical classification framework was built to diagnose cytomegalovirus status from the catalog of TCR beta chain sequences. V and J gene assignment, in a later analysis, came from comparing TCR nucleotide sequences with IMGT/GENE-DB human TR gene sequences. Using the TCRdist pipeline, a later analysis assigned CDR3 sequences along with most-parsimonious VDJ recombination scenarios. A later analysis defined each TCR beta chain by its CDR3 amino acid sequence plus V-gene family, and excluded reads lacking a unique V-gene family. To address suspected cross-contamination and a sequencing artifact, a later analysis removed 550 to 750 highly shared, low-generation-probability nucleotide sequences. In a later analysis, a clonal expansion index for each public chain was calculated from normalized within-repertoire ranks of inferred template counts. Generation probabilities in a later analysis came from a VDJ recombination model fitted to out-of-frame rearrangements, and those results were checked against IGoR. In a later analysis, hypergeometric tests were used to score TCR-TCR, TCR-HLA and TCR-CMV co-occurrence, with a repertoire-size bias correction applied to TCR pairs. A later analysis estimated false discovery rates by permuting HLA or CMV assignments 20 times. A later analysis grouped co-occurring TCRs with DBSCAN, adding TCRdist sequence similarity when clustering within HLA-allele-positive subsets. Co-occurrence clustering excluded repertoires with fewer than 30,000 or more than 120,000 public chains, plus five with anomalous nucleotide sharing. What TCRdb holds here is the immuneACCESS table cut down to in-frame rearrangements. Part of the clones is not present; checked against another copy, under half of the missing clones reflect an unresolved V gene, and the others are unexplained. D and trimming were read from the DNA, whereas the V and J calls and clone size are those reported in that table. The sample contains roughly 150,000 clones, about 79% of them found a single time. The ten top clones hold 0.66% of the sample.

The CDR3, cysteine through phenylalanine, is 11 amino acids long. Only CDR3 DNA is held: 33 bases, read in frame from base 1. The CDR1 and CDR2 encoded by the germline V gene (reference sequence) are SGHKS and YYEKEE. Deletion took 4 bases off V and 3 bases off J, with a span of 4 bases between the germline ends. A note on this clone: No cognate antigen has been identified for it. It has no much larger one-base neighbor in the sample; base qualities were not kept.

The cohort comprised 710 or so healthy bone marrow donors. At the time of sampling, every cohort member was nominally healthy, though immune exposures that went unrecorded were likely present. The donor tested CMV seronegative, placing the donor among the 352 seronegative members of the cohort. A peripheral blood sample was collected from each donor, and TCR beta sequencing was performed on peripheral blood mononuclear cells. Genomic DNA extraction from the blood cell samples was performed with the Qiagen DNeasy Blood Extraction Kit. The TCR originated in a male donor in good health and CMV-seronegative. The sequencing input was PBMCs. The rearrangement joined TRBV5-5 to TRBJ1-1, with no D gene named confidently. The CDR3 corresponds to CASSTDTEAFF. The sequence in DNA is TGTGCCAGCAGCACTGACACTGAAGCTTTCTTT.